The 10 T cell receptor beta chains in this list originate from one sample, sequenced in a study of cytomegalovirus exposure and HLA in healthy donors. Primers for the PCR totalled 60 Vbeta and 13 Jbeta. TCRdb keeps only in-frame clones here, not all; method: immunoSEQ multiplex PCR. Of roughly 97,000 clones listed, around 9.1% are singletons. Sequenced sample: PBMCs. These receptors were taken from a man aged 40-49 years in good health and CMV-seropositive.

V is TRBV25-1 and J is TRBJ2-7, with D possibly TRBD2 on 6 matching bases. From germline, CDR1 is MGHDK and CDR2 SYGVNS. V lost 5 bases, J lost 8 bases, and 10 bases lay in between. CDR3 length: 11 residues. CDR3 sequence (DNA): TGTGCCAGCAGTTTTAGCGGAAAGCAGTACTTC. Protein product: CASSFSGKQYF.

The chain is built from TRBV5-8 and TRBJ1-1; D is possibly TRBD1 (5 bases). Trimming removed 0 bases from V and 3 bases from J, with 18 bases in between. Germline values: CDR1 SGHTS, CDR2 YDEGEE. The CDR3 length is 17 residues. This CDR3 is CASSLGYGEAGDTEAFF. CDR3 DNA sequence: TGTGCCAGCAGCTTGGGGTATGGGGAGGCGGGGGACACTGAAGCTTTCTTT.

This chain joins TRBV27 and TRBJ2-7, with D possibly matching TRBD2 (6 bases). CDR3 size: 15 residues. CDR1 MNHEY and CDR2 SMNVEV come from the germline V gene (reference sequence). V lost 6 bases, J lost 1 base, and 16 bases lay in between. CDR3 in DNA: TGTGCCAGCAGATACCGACTAGACGGGTCCTACGAGCAGTACTTC. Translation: CASRYRLDGSYEQYF.

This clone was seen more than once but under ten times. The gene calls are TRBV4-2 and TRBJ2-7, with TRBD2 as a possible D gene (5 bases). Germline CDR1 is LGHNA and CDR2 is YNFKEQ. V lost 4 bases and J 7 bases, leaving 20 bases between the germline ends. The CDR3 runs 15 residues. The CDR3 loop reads CASSPDHGVDAEQYF. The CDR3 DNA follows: TGTGCCAGCAGCCCCGACCACGGGGTGGACGCGGAGCAGTACTTC.

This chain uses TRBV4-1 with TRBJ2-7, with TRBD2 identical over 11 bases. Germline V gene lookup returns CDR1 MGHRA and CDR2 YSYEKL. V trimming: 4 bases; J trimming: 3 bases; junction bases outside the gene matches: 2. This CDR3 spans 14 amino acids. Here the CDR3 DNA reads TGCGCCAGCAGCCTAGCGGGAGGGGGCTACGAGCAGTACTTC. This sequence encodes CASSLAGGGYEQYF.

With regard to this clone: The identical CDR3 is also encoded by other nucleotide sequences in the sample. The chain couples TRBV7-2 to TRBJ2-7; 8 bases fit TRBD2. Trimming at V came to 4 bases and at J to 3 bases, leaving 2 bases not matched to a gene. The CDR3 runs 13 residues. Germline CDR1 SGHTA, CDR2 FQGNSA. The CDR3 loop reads CASSSSGSYEQYF. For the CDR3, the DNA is TGTGCCAGCAGCTCCAGCGGGAGCTACGAGCAGTACTTC. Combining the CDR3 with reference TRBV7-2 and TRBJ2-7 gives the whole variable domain GAGVSQSPSNKVTEKGKDVELRCDPISGHTALYWYRQSLGQGLEFLIYFQGNSAPDKSGLPSDRFSAERTGGSVSTLTIQRTQQEDSAVYLCASSSSGSYEQYFGPGTRLTVT.

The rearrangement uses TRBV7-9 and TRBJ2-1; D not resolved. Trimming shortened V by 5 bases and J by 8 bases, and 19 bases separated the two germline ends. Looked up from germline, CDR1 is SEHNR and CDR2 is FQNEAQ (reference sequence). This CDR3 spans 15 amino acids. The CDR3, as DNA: TGTGCCAGCAGCCACCCCCTCGGGTCCCCACATGAGCAGTTCTTC. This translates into CASSHPLGSPHEQFF. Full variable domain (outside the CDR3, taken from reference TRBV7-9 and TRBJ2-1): DTGVSQNPRHKITKRGQNVTFRCDPISEHNRLYWYRQTLGQGPEFLTYFQNEAQLEKSRLLSDRFSAERPKGSFSTLEIQRTEQGDSAMYLCASSHPLGSPHEQFFGPGTRLTVL.

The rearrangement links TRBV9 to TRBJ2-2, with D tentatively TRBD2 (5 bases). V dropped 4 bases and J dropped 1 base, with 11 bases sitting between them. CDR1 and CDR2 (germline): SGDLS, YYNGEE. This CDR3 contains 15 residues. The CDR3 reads CASSPTSGNTGELFF. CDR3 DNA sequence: TGTGCCAGCAGCCCCACGAGCGGGAACACCGGGGAGCTGTTTTTT.

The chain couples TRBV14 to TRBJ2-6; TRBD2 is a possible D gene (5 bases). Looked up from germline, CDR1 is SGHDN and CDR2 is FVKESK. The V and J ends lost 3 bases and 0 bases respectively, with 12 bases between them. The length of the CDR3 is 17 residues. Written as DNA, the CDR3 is TGTGCCAGCAGCCACGGGGTACTCCCCTCTGGGGCCAACGTCCTGACTTTC. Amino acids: CASSHGVLPSGANVLTF.

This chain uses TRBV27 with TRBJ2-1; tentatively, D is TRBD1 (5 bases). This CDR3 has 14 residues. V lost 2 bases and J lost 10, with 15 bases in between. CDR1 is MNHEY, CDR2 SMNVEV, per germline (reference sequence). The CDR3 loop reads CASSLGRQGSEQFF. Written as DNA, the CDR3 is TGTGCCAGCAGTTTAGGCCGCCAGGGTTCCGAGCAGTTCTTC.